Listed below are T cell receptor beta chains from one sample, sequenced in a study of cytomegalovirus exposure and HLA in healthy donors. TCRdb's table, derived via immunoSEQ multiplex PCR, lists solely in-frame clones and lacks some. The sample has about 200,000 clones; around 87% are singletons. Sequencing was done on a sample of PBMCs. The receptor set was obtained from a young woman in good health and CMV-seropositive. Both conserved end residues are trimmed from each CDR3.

v_call	j_call	cdr3_aa
TRBV6-5	TRBJ1-3	ASKQGIYSGNTIY
TRBV7-2	TRBJ1-5	ASSRGQGLGNQPQH
TRBV2	TRBJ1-4	ASRVRGATTNEKLF
TRBV27	TRBJ2-3	ASSARLAGASTDTQY
TRBV7-9	TRBJ1-2	ASSLTGQPANYGYT
TRBV5-1	TRBJ2-5	ASSRGGLAEQETQY
TRBV9	TRBJ2-1	ASSVLGNEQF
TRBV19	TRBJ1-5	ASTPDRGYQPQH
TRBV27	TRBJ1-5	ASSPDRQGRNQPQH
TRBV4-2	TRBJ1-3	ASSQYPAGSSGNTIY
TRBV5-1	TRBJ2-5	ASSLSSGHQGETQY
TRBV7-8	TRBJ2-2	ASSSNRVRSTGELF
TRBV7-3	TRBJ1-4	ASSLPSSPGEKLF
TRBV5-1	TRBJ2-3	ASSLGLAGGDTQY
TRBV6-5	TRBJ1-5	ASSTRGNQPQH
TRBV27	TRBJ2-7	ASSSGLGYEQY
TRBV28	TRBJ1-4	ASSPGLPEKLF
TRBV28	TRBJ1-2	ASSLRVGGYT
TRBV7-3	TRBJ1-2	ASSHARDRAFYGYT
TRBV18	TRBJ1-1	ASSPPGWRGGDLNTEAF
TRBV7-9	TRBJ2-7	ASRGQGTYEQY
TRBV18	TRBJ2-5	ASSPNAGSFQETQY
TRBV6-5	TRBJ2-3	ASGRFTDTQY
TRBV28	TRBJ1-5	ASSFSARGKAHQPQH
TRBV7-7	TRBJ2-1	ASSLGAPFYNEQF
TRBV15	TRBJ2-7	ATSRDASYEQY
TRBV2	TRBJ1-2	ASKGRALEGYT
TRBV6-5	TRBJ1-5	ASSRQGRNQPQH
TRBV30	TRBJ2-1	AWLDFDNEQF